The TCR beta chain under discussion was sequenced for a study of blood T cell repertoires in COVID-19. In the study overall: Spain, Italy and the United States supplied samples that represented acute and convalescent COVID-19. In each case, the material was cDNA or gDNA derived from T cells, B-cell-depleted T cells, or PBMCs.

The CDR3 sequence is 13 residues long. Unmatched junction bases numbered 5, after V lost 5 bases and J lost 5 bases. Germline lookup yields CDR1 SQVTM and CDR2 ANQGSEA. In the authors' workflow: Scientists estimated how many nucleated cells there were by amplifying reference gene primers. Repertoires were generated with immunoSEQ multiplex PCR, while TCRdb's copy carries only in-frame clones and drops some. V and J calls and clone size are given by that table; D and trimming were obtained from the DNA. This table has around 220,000 clones, under 85% appearing once. V usage is TRBV29-1 and J usage is TRBJ2-1; 8 nucleotides line up with TRBD2. The material sequenced was peripheral blood. This clonotype was sampled from an elderly woman with COVID-19, enrolled during active disease. In DNA, the CDR3 is TGCAGCGTTCGAAGCGGGAGCCACAATGAGCAGTTCTTC. It specifies CSVRSGSHNEQFF.